This T cell receptor beta chain stems from a study of cytomegalovirus exposure and HLA in healthy donors (dated by TCRdb to about 2017). In terms of the full investigation: An earlier analysis of several hundred of the donors reported about 300 Gb of sequence data and around 100 million unique TCR beta sequences obtained from some 170 million T cells. An early release covering approximately 600 HLA-typed donors comprised 250 to 350 gigabases of sequencing data and roughly 85 million unique TCR sequences. Of the roughly 400 genotyped donors, approximately 80% fell in the genetic ancestry cluster associated with self-reported Caucasian donors. The aim of the study was to test whether cataloging public T cell receptors could identify signatures of past pathogen exposure. The study used immunosequencing to profile the T cell repertoires of around 600 subjects and linked those repertoires to cytomegalovirus serostatus. Along with the roughly 610-subject first cohort, a separate validation cohort of around 110 different subjects was used. High-throughput TCR immunosequencing, statistical association of individual TCRs with disease status, and machine learning were combined to predict cytomegalovirus infection status. A later analysis re-examined previously published TCR beta repertoires from 500 to 700 donors and added high-resolution HLA genotyping to investigate patterns of TCR occurrence. Rather than drawing on any new phenotypic data, the later analysis identified candidate immune exposures from TCR beta sequences and the way those sequences occurred across donors. An earlier analysis of about 620 of the donors applied high-throughput TCR beta sequencing to assess whether each TCR beta V gene segment acted as functional or pseudogenic. Donor age, sex, ethnicity and CMV serostatus were compiled together with the repertoire data. A later genetic analysis took genome-wide SNP genotypes for 398 of the 666 donors and used that subset as a discovery cohort. Every repertoire in the discovery cohort had been generated on one and the same sequencing platform. HLA typing covered class I and class II loci at four-digit resolution. The number of donors typed differed by locus, with roughly 629-640 for A, B, C, DRB1 and DQB1, roughly 520 for DQA1, nearly 610 for DPA1, and approximately 470 for DPB1. About five DR-DQ haplotypes were treated as single units for association and clustering because of strong linkage in the cohort. On average, 235,054 unique TCR beta nucleotide sequences were sequenced per donor among several hundred genotyped donors of the cohort, with 15% to 20% of those sequences being non-productive.

In total, 666 healthy bone marrow donors made up the cohort. At the time of sampling, every cohort member was nominally healthy, though immune exposures that went unrecorded were likely present. The donor tested CMV seropositive, placing the donor among the roughly 300 seropositive members of the cohort. Every donor gave a peripheral blood sample, and the peripheral blood mononuclear cells from that sample were used for TCR beta sequencing. Genomic DNA was extracted from the blood cell samples with the Qiagen DNeasy Blood Extraction Kit. The CDR3, from cysteine to phenylalanine, totals 15 residues. Left in the record is the CDR3 DNA by itself, 45 bases read in frame from the first base. The germline V gene (reference sequence) specifies LNHDA as CDR1 and SQIVND as CDR2. Results and caveats for the whole study, not just this receptor: The only immune exposure information available for the cohort was CMV serostatus. According to a later analysis, TCR association rates differed among HLA loci, with DRB1 alleles showing the most associated TCRs and HLA-C alleles showing the fewest. Most TCR sequences were observed very rarely across donors, whereas some public TCRs were present in many individuals. The presence/absence analyses assumed that sequencing depth was roughly uniform across donors, and that assumption may not be true. The classifier was reported to diagnose cytomegalovirus status with high specificity and sensitivity in both the original and validation cohorts. The study gave a list of about 170 TCR beta chains associated with cytomegalovirus. Approximately 18 rarely observed V segments, including chromosome 9 orphons, were excluded from the earlier analysis of about 610 of the donors because counts were too low. A further reported finding was that TCR beta sequences accurately predicted the HLA-A and HLA-B alleles for most subjects in the first cohort. Because the 87-base-pair reads could not distinguish some IMGT-functional V segments, including TRBV6-2 and TRBV6-3, those segments were excluded. In this cohort, only TCR beta chains were sequenced, and detectable features were limited by the absence of alpha or paired-chain data. According to a later genetic analysis, donors in an Asian-associated ancestry cluster had fewer N-insertions in productive TCRs than the roughly 670-donor mean. When HLA alleles, especially DR and DQ, strongly co-occurred, TCR associations were difficult to assign to individual alleles. V-gene and J-gene trimming of TCR beta chains was associated with a missense DCLRE1C variant in a later genetic analysis, and the association was replicated in an independent cohort. In a later analysis, HLA-associated TCR beta chains were found to be more clonally expanded and to have lower generation probabilities than equally common non-associated chains. A later analysis reported that several top co-occurrence clusters appeared linked to parvovirus B19, influenza, CMV and Epstein-Barr virus. A later analysis associated about 17,000 TCR beta sequences with specific HLA alleles at a false discovery rate of 0.05. Because HLA typing was unavailable for some donors at each locus, only the typed subset was used in association tests. Linkage disequilibrium might explain the correlated functional status among segregating V segments, but an unknown experimental factor could not be excluded. A later analysis found that most CMV-associated TCR beta chains appeared HLA-restricted, with HLA associations seemingly driven largely by CMV exposure. The authors suggested that the approach could potentially be generalized to other disease states and immunological phenotypes. An earlier analysis of approximately 590 of the donors showed that most TCR beta V segments appeared in productive rearrangements either about 87% or about 30% of the time, which broadly matched IMGT annotations. In vitro tests confirmed that a few of the cytomegalovirus-associated TCR beta chains recognize cytomegalovirus antigens. A cluster of highly shared sequence variants was judged likely to represent a technical artifact of the sequencing pipeline.

Library construction relied on the immunoSEQ multiplex PCR assay. The multiplex PCR relied on a mix of 60 forward primers for TCR Vbeta segments and 13 reverse primers for TCR Jbeta segments. Amplification of the CDR3 region of rearranged TCR beta genes was performed with a multiplex PCR assay on genomic DNA. The amplified TCR beta libraries were sequenced on the Illumina HiSeq System as 87-base-pair reads. In the source study's methods: Across the 500 to 750 repertoires, a later analysis counted about 81 million unique TCR beta chains, some 11 million of which were shared by at least two donors. To remove PCR and sequencing errors, raw reads were error-corrected and collapsed into unique sequences using a nearest-neighbor algorithm that merged closely related sequences. To assign V, D and J gene segments, CDR3 sequences were aligned to IMGT reference sequences. For a sequence to be retained, a match of at least six nucleotides to both a V gene segment and a J gene segment was required. Rearrangements were called productive when the CDR3 lacked stop codons and stayed in frame with V and J; all others were non-productive. CDR3 was defined by IMGT convention, running from the second conserved V-encoded cysteine to the conserved J-encoded phenylalanine. The earlier analysis of about 610 of the donors excluded sequences that lacked an unambiguous match to a single V gene segment. In an earlier analysis of approximately 590 of the donors, a V segment was called functional when productive rearrangements were above 56.7%, and segregating when the standard deviation between donors exceeded 5%. A statistical classification framework was developed to diagnose cytomegalovirus status using the catalog of TCR beta chain sequences. A later analysis assigned V and J genes by comparing TCR nucleotide sequences with IMGT/GENE-DB human TR gene sequences. The TCRdist pipeline was used in a later analysis to assign CDR3 sequences and most-parsimonious VDJ recombination scenarios. In a later analysis, every TCR beta chain was defined by the combination of its CDR3 amino acid sequence and its V-gene family, and reads without a unique V-gene family were dropped. A later analysis removed 550 to 700 highly shared, low-generation-probability nucleotide sequences to deal with suspected cross-contamination and a sequencing artifact. For each public chain, a later analysis derived a clonal expansion index from normalized ranks of inferred template counts within each repertoire. Generation probabilities in a later analysis came from a VDJ recombination model fitted to out-of-frame rearrangements, and those results were checked against IGoR. Hypergeometric tests were used in a later analysis to score TCR-TCR, TCR-HLA and TCR-CMV co-occurrence, with a repertoire-size bias correction applied to the TCR pairs. False discovery rates were estimated in a later analysis by permuting HLA or CMV assignments 20 times. In a later analysis, co-occurring TCRs were grouped with DBSCAN, and TCRdist sequence similarity was added when clustering was performed within HLA-allele-positive subsets. For co-occurrence clustering, repertoires with fewer than 30,000 or more than 120,000 public chains were excluded, along with five or six repertoires with anomalous nucleotide sharing. TCRdb carries this immuneACCESS record with in-frame sequences only. Its versions omit some clonotypes, under half of them owing to an unresolved V gene in the studies checked, with the rest unexplained. V, J and clone size were drawn from that table, and D and trimming were deduced from the DNA. Within this sample are roughly 150,000 clones, with approximately 82% of them counted one time only. 5.5% to 8.5% of the sample lies in the top ten.

To note about this clone: The clone's antigen remains unknown. Compared with germline, one end of the junction differs, possibly owing to a read error. Other DNA sequences in this specimen translate into the identical CDR3.

Recombination connected TRBV19 to TRBJ2-4; the best D guess is TRBD2, with 6 bases matching. Material for sequencing was PBMCs. This sequence originates from a woman aged 50 to 65 in good health and CMV-seropositive. The CDR3 region reads CASGGLGLAKNIQYF. The DNA sequence is as follows: TGCGCCAGTGGGGGGTTGGGTTTAGCCAAAAACATTCAGTACTTC.